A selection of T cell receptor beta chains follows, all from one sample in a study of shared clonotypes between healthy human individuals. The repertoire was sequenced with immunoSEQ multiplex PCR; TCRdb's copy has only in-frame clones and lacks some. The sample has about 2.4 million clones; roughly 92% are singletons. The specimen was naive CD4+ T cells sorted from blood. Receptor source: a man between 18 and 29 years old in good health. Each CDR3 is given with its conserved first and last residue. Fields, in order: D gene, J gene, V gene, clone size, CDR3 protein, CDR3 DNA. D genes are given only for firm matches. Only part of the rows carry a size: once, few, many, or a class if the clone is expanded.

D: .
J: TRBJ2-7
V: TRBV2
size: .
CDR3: CASRGLRFRSYEQYF
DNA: TGTGCCAGCCGAGGTTTGAGGTTCCGCTCCTACGAGCAGTACTTC

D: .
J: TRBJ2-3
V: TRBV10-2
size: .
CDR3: CASSDDKRGTQYF
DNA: TGCGCCAGCAGTGACGACAAACGGGGAACGCAGTATTTT

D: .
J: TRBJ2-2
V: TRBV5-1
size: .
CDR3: CASTDTGELFF
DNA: TGCGCCAGCACGGATACCGGGGAGCTGTTTTTT

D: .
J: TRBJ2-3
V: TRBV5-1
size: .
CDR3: CASSLRPGPGVSTDTQYF
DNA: TGCGCCAGCAGCTTAAGGCCAGGGCCCGGAGTTAGCACAGATACGCAGTATTTT

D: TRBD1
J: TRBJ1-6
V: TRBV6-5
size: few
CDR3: CASSRTGRDSPLHF
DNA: TGTGCCAGCAGTAGGACAGGGAGGGATTCACCCCTCCACTTT

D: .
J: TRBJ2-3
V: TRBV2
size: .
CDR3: CASSSDGASTDTQYF
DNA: TGTGCCAGCAGTTCAGACGGTGCTAGCACAGATACGCAGTATTTT

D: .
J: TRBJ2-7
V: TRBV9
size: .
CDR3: CASSTPGSYEQYF
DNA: TGTGCCAGCAGCACTCCGGGTTCCTACGAGCAGTACTTC

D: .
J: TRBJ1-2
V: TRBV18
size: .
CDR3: CASSPDSLYGYTF
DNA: TGTGCCAGCTCGCCGGACAGCCTCTATGGCTACACCTTC

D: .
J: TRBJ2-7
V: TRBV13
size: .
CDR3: CASSFGRSHEQYF
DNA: TGTGCCAGCAGCTTCGGACGGTCCCACGAGCAGTACTTC

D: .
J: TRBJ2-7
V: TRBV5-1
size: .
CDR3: CASSLNYYEQYF
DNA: TGCGCCAGCAGCTTAAACTACTACGAGCAGTACTTC

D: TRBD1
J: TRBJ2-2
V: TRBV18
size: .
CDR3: CASSRDRGVTGELFF
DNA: TGTGCCAGCTCAAGGGACAGGGGTGTGACCGGGGAGCTGTTTTTT

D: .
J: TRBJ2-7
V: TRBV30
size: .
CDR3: CAWSQPTYEQYF
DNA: TGTGCCTGGAGCCAACCGACTTACGAGCAGTACTTC

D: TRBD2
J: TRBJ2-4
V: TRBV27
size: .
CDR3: CATTTAGNIQYF
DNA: TGTGCCACCACGACAGCGGGGAACATTCAGTACTTC

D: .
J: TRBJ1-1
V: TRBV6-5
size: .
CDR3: CASSPQGGGTEAFF
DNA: TGTGCCAGCAGTCCCCAGGGCGGAGGCACTGAAGCTTTCTTT

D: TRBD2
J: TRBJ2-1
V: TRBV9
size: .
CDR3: CASSDPGTNYNEQFF
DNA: TGTGCCAGCAGCGATCCCGGGACTAACTACAATGAGCAGTTCTTC

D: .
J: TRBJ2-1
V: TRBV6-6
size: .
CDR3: CASSSDFDNEQFF
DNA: TGTGCCAGCAGTTCAGACTTCGACAATGAGCAGTTCTTC

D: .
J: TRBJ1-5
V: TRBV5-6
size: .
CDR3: CASSTRQAKSNQPQHF
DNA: TGTGCCAGCAGCACCCGACAGGCTAAGAGCAATCAGCCCCAGCATTTT

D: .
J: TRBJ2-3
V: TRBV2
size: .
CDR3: CASSLQTVSTDTQYF
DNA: TGTGCCAGCAGTCTCCAGACAGTTAGCACAGATACGCAGTATTTT

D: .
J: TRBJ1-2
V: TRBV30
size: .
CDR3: CAWSPGAQLGYTF
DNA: TGTGCCTGGTCCCCGGGGGCCCAACTTGGTTACACCTTC

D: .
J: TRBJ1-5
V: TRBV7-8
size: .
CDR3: CASSPPGSNQPQHF
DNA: TGTGCCAGCAGCCCCCCCGGGAGCAATCAGCCCCAGCATTTT

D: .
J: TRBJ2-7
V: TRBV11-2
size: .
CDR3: CASSLGGNEQYF
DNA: TGTGCCAGCAGCTTGGGCGGCAACGAGCAGTACTTC

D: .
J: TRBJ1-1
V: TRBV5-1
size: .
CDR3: CASSLNRVGTEAFF
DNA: TGCGCCAGCAGCCTGAACAGGGTGGGCACTGAAGCTTTCTTT

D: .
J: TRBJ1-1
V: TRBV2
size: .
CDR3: CASSGKRGMNTEAFF
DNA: TGTGCCAGCAGTGGGAAACGGGGCATGAACACTGAAGCTTTCTTT

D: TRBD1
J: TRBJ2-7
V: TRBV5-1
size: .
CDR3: CASSWTGGRTYEQYF
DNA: TGCGCCAGCAGCTGGACAGGGGGGCGGACCTACGAGCAGTACTTC

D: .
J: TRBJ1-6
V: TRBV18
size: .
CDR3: CASSPRGDPTNSPLHF
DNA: TGTGCCAGCTCACCACGCGGGGACCCCACTAATTCACCCCTCCACTTT

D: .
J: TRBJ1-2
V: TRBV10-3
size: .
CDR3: CAISRAAWYGYTF
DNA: TGTGCCATCAGCCGGGCAGCTTGGTATGGCTACACCTTC

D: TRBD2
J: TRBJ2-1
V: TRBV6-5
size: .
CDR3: CASSTGLAYNEQFF
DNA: TGTGCCAGCAGTACGGGACTAGCTTACAATGAGCAGTTCTTC

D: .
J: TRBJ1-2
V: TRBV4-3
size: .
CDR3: CASSQNYRGYTF
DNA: TGCGCCAGCAGCCAAAACTACAGGGGCTACACCTTC

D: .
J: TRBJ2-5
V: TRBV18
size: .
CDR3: CASSRDTLGTQYF
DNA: TGTGCCAGCTCACGGGACACCCTCGGGACCCAGTACTTC

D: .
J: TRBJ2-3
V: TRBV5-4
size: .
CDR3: CASSPEVSATDTQYF
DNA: TGTGCCAGCAGCCCCGAGGTTTCGGCCACAGATACGCAGTATTTT

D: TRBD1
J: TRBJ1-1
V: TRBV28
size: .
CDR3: CASSLWMGTGDHTEAFF
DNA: TGTGCCAGCAGTTTATGGATGGGGACAGGGGACCACACTGAAGCTTTCTTT

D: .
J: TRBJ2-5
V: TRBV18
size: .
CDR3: CASSPAGTQETQYF
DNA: TGTGCCAGCTCACCTGCCGGGACCCAAGAGACCCAGTACTTC

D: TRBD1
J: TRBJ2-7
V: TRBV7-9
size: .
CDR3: CASSLGTGGGEQYF
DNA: TGTGCCAGCAGCTTAGGGACAGGGGGTGGCGAGCAGTACTTC

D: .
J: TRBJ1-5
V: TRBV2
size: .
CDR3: CASKAGNQPQHF
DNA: TGTGCCAGCAAGGCCGGCAATCAGCCCCAGCATTTT

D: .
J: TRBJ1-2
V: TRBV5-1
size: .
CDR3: CASSGVFYGYTF
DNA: TGCGCCAGCAGCGGTGTATTTTATGGCTACACCTTC

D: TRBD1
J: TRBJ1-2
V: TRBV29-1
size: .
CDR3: CSSASGGFNYGYTF
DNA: TGCAGCTCAGCTTCAGGGGGCTTTAACTATGGCTACACCTTC

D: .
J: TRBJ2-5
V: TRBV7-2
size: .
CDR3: CASSFSALTKAETQYF
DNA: TGTGCCAGCAGCTTCTCCGCCCTGACGAAAGCCGAGACCCAGTACTTC

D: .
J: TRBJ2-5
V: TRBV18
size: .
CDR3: CASSPRQGSDYQETQYF
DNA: TGTGCCAGCTCACCTCGCCAAGGGTCAGACTATCAAGAGACCCAGTACTTC

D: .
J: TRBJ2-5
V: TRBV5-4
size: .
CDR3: CASSSGRSGQGGETQYF
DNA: TGTGCCAGCAGCTCTGGGAGGTCTGGGCAGGGTGGAGAGACCCAGTACTTC

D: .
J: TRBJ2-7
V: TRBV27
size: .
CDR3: CASNAGTAAYEQYF
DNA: TGTGCCAGCAACGCCGGGACTGCGGCCTACGAGCAGTACTTC

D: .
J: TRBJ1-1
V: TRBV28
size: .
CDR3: CASSSPTPGNTEAFF
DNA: TGTGCCAGCAGTTCCCCAACCCCCGGGAACACTGAAGCTTTCTTT

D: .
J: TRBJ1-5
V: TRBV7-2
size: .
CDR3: CASSFRDLGSNQPQHF
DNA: TGTGCCAGCAGCTTTCGGGACCTCGGGAGCAATCAGCCCCAGCATTTT

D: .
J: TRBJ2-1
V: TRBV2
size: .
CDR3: CASTLELNEQFF
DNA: TGTGCCAGCACTCTCGAGCTCAATGAGCAGTTCTTC

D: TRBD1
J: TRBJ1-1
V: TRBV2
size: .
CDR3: CASNSPDRGNTEAFF
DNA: TGTGCCAGCAACTCGCCTGACAGGGGGAACACTGAAGCTTTCTTT

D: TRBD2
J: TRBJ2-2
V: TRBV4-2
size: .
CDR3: CASSRTRTSGGPTGELFF
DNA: TGTGCCAGCAGCCGTACCAGGACTAGCGGGGGGCCAACCGGGGAGCTGTTTTTT

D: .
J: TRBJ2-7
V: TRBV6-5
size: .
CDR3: CASRVGGTYEQYF
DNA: TGTGCCAGCAGAGTCGGGGGTACCTACGAGCAGTACTTC

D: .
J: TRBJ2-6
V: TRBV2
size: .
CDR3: CASSILAGANVLTF
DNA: TGTGCCAGCAGTATTCTTGCTGGGGCCAACGTCCTGACTTTC

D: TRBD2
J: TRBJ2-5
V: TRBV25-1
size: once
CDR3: CASSAGLAVYETQYF
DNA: TGTGCCAGCAGTGCCGGACTAGCGGTGTATGAGACCCAGTACTTC

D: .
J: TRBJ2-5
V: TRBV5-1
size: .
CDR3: CASSLIGGAETQYF
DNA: TGCGCCAGCAGCTTGATCGGGGGTGCAGAGACCCAGTACTTC

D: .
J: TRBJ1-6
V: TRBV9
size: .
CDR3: CASSVGTVGSPLHF
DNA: TGTGCCAGCAGCGTAGGGACAGTCGGGTCACCCCTCCACTTT

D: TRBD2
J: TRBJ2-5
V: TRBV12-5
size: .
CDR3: CASGFRLAGGGGTETQYF
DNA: TGTGCTAGTGGTTTTCGGCTAGCGGGAGGCGGGGGGACAGAGACCCAGTACTTC